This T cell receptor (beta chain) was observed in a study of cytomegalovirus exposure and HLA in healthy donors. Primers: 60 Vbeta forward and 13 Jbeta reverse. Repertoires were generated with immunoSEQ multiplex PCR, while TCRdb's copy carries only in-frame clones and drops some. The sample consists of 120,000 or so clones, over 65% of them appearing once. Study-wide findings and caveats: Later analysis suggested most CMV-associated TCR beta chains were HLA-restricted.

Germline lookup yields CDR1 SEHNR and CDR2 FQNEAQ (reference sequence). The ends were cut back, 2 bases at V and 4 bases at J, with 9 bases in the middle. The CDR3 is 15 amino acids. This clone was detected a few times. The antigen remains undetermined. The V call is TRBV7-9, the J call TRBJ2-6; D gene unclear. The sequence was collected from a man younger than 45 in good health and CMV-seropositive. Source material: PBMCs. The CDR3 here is CASSLIGFGANVLTF. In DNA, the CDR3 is TGTGCCAGCAGCTTAATCGGTTTCGGGGCCAACGTCCTGACTTTC. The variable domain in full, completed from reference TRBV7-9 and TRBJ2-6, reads DTGVSQNPRHKITKRGQNVTFRCDPISEHNRLYWYRQTLGQGPEFLTYFQNEAQLEKSRLLSDRFSAERPKGSFSTLEIQRTEQGDSAMYLCASSLIGFGANVLTFGAGSRLTVL.